The 14 T cell receptor beta chains below all came from one sample that was sequenced in a study of blood T cells in healthy people across ages. A second PCR of roughly 6 to 12 cycles used a sample-barcoded 5' primer and a J-beta primer mix. TCRdb independently ran MiXCR on the 5' RACE reads; one entry per CDR3 protein. The sample holds 850,000 to 1,000,000 distinct CDR3 sequences, about 48% seen once. Source material: blood. The receptors were sampled from a man aged 25 to 45 in good health.

This clonotype was counted only a few times. The J gene is TRBJ1-2, the V gene TRBV20-1; no definite D call. The CDR3 contains 12 residues. V lost 5 bases and J lost 8, with 15 bases in between. Per the germline V gene, CDR1 is DFQATT and CDR2 is SNEGSKA (reference sequence). The CDR3 coding sequence is TGCAGTGCTTCTCGGGCCTCACCGGGCTACACCTTC. This sequence encodes CSASRASPGYTF.

The J gene is TRBJ2-7, the V gene TRBV5-1, with D possibly being TRBD1 (6 bases). Per the germline V gene, CDR1 is SGHRS and CDR2 is YFSETQ. V lost 0 bases, J lost 0 bases, and 16 bases lay in between. The CDR3 has 17 amino acids. The chain's CDR3 is CASSLDEQGYSSYEQYF. In nucleotides, the CDR3 is TGCGCCAGCAGCTTGGATGAACAGGGCTATTCCTCCTACGAGCAGTACTTC.

This chain joins TRBV7-3 and TRBJ1-2; 9 bases are a match to TRBD1. CDR3 length: 20 amino acids. The germline CDR1 and CDR2 sequences are SGHTA and FQGTGA. J gave up 2 bases and V 1 base, and 17 bases lay outside the gene matches. CDR3 nucleotides: TGTGCCAGCAGCTTAAGGGGGGGTTTTGGGACAGGGCCGACAAACTATGGCTACACCTTC. Its protein is CASSLRGGFGTGPTNYGYTF.

The sample holds a few counts of this clonotype. This chain joins TRBV6-5 and TRBJ2-3, with TRBD2 identical over 7 bases. V dropped 2 bases and J dropped 2; count of bases not matched to a gene: 1. CDR1 and CDR2 (germline): MNHEY, SVGAGI. The CDR3 is 14 amino acids. CDR3: CASSYRGVTDTQYF. Written as DNA, the CDR3 is TGTGCCAGCAGTTACCGGGGGGTCACAGATACGCAGTATTTT.

The gene calls are TRBV6-1 and TRBJ2-3; TRBD1 matches at 9 bases. J gave up 1 base and V 4 bases, and 6 bases lay outside the gene matches. The length of the CDR3 is 16 residues. Germline loops: CDR1 MNHNS, CDR2 SASEGT. CDR3: CASSVDRGLGTDTQYF. The CDR3 DNA reads TGTGCCAGCAGTGTAGACAGGGGGTTGGGCACAGATACGCAGTATTTT.

The rearrangement links TRBV3-1 to TRBJ1-6, with D possibly being TRBD1 (5 bases). Trimming left V 5 bases short and J 5 bases short, with 10 bases between. The CDR3 runs to 14 residues. In germline, CDR1 is LGHDT, CDR2 YNNKEL (reference sequence). The CDR3: CASSYEQDNSPLHF. The CDR3 DNA follows: TGTGCCAGCAGCTACGAACAGGATAATTCACCCCTCCACTTT.

This rearrangement joins TRBV20-1 to TRBJ1-5; D remains ambiguous. The germline V gene encodes CDR1 DFQATT and CDR2 SNEGSKA (reference sequence). This CDR3 region has 14 residues. V lost 0 bases, J lost 3 bases, and 9 bases lay in between. In DNA, the CDR3 is TGCAGTGCTAGAGATCCCCGGTACAATCAGCCCCAGCATTTT. The encoded protein is CSARDPRYNQPQHF.

V and J are TRBV7-9 and TRBJ2-7, with 8 bases lining up with TRBD2. V was pared by 8 bases and J by 1 base, with 7 bases of the junction left unmatched. This CDR3 is built from 14 residues. Germline CDR1 reads SEHNR; CDR2 reads FQNEAQ (reference sequence). The chain's CDR3 is CASGPTSGSYEQYF. In DNA form, the CDR3 reads TGTGCCAGCGGCCCTACTAGCGGTTCCTACGAGCAGTACTTC.

The chain couples TRBV7-3 to TRBJ1-1; D call uncertain. CDR1 and CDR2 (germline): SGHTA, FQGTGA. Deletions cut 6 bases from V and 4 bases from J, with 15 bases between. This CDR3 is 14 amino acids long. The CDR3 coding sequence is TGTGCCAGCAGTTCCGGGGTCCCGGGCACTGAAGCTTTCTTT. As protein: CASSSGVPGTEAFF. Filled out from reference TRBV7-3 and TRBJ1-1, the complete variable domain reads GAGVSQTPSNKVTEKGKYVELRCDPISGHTALYWYRQSLGQGPEFLIYFQGTGAADDSGLPNDRFFAVRPEGSVSTLKIQRTERGDSAVYLCASSSGVPGTEAFFGQGTRLTVV.

This clonotype has just a few counts. V usage is TRBV5-6 and J usage is TRBJ2-1, with TRBD1 as a possible D gene (5 bases). The CDR3 spans 15 residues. Germline V lookup: CDR1 SGHDT, CDR2 YYEEEE. Trimming took 4 bases from V and 0 from J, leaving 11 bases between them. The CDR3 loop is CASSLLGPSYNEQFF. The CDR3 nucleotides are TGTGCCAGCAGCCTATTGGGGCCCTCCTACAATGAGCAGTTCTTC. The complete variable domain, with remaining parts taken from reference TRBV5-6 and TRBJ2-1, reads DAGVTQSPTHLIKTRGQQVTLRCSPKSGHDTVSWYQQALGQGPQFIFQYYEEEERQRGNFPDRFSGHQFPNYSSELNVNALLLGDSALYLCASSLLGPSYNEQFFGPGTRLTVL.

The rearrangement uses TRBV2 and TRBJ2-1, with 7 bases matching TRBD1. From germline, CDR1 is SNHLY and CDR2 FYNNEI. This CDR3 spans 14 amino acids. V shed 8 bases and J 4 bases; nucleotides not matched to a gene: 8. The DNA for the CDR3 is TGTGCCAGCGAACCGGGACAGAGTTACAATGAGCAGTTCTTC. It specifies CASEPGQSYNEQFF.

The chain combines TRBV20-1 with TRBJ1-2; D remains ambiguous. In germline, CDR1 is DFQATT, CDR2 SNEGSKA (reference sequence). The CDR3 runs 14 residues. CDR3 DNA sequence: TGCACCTCAGCGGTAGTAGTCCTTAACTATGGCTACACCTTC. As protein: CTSAVVVLNYGYTF.

The J gene is TRBJ1-2, the V gene TRBV12-3 or TRBV12-4; tentatively, D is TRBD1 (5 bases). V gave up 2 bases and J gave up 8 bases, with 9 bases separating them. CDR3 size: 12 residues. The DNA for the CDR3 is TGTGCCAGCAGTTTATCAGGGACCGGCTACACCTTC. Its translation is CASSLSGTGYTF.

This clonotype was observed a handful of times. V and J are TRBV5-1 and TRBJ2-6, with 7 bases aligning to TRBD1. This CDR3 contains 16 residues. Trimming cost V 4 bases and J 4 bases; bases outside gene matches: 8. Per the germline V gene, CDR1 is SGHRS and CDR2 is YFSETQ. The CDR3 reads CASSQGTVEGANVLTF. In DNA form, the CDR3 reads TGCGCCAGCAGCCAGGGGACAGTTGAAGGGGCCAACGTCCTGACTTTC.